The entry below gives a single TCR beta chain sequence along with its context. Its binding antigen is unknown. One base away there is no much larger clone; base qualities are not given. This specimen belongs to a study of blood T cell repertoires in COVID-19 (dated by TCRdb to 2020 to 2021). The study in broad terms: Collaborator samples came from the United States, Italy and Spain and covered acute and convalescent phases of COVID-19. Deeply sampled blood TCRbeta repertoires from subjects exposed to, actively infected with, or recovered from COVID-19 were included in the dataset. The repertoires were released in a freely available public database intended as a resource for research on the immune response to SARS-CoV-2. Where HLA class I and class II types were available, the types were taken from metadata supplied by the sample provider, not from assay-based typing. The sample metadata nearly always contained a de-identified subject ID, COVID-19 status, age in years and sex. Samples came from the ongoing ImmuneRACE study (first 160 participants) plus 1,254 subjects from 6 global collaborators. The material from the prospective study consisted of cDNA or gDNA derived from T cells, B-cell-depleted T cells, or PBMCs. Overall study outcomes, separate from this receptor: The amount of clinical and demographic metadata varied by source and participant and was provided uncurated.

Collaborating institutions collected whole blood in K2EDTA tubes following their own protocols. Collaborator samples were shipped for TCRbeta analysis as frozen whole blood, isolated PBMCs, or DNA extracted from either sample type. TCRbeta CDR3 regions were amplified from genomic DNA by means of the immunoSEQ Assay, a bias-controlled multiplex PCR. On the study's bioinformatics: Nucleated cell counts per sample were estimated from amplification of reference gene primers within the assay. To quantify the absolute abundance of each unique TCRbeta CDR3 rearrangement, sequence reads were collapsed and filtered. For each sample, productive Simpson clonality was calculated as the square root of Simpson's diversity index across productive rearrangements. The table was pulled from immuneACCESS by TCRdb, which kept in-frame rearrangements only. Such tables lose some clones; where checked, under half of the loss comes from unresolved V genes, and the rest has no known cause. V and J calls and clone size are as listed in that table; D and trimming were resolved from the DNA. A total of about 100,000 clones appear in this sample, more than 75% of them only once. Of the sample, around 13% falls within the top ten clones.

From cysteine to phenylalanine, the CDR3 is 16 amino acids long. The kept DNA is CDR3 alone, 48 bases in frame from the first base. In the germline V gene, CDR1 corresponds to KGHSH and CDR2 to LQKENI. Unmatched junction bases come to 4, with V trimmed by 3 bases and J by 0 bases. Sequencing was done on a sample of peripheral blood. The source is a human donor in a cohort sampled during active COVID-19. The V and J genes are TRBV18 and TRBJ1-4, with 7 bases matching TRBD1. The DNA reads as follows: TGTGCCAGCTCACCCAGGGGACAGACAACTAATGAAAAACTGTTTTTT. Its protein is CASSPRGQTTNEKLFF.